This TCR beta chain is drawn from a study of PD-1 blockade in classical Hodgkin lymphoma (dated by TCRdb to the early 2020s). General notes on the study: Nivolumab dosing was 3 mg/kg intravenously every 2 weeks, continuing until either disease progression or unacceptable toxicity. To define a peripheral blood immune signature of response to PD-1 blockade in classical Hodgkin lymphoma, the study combined TCR beta sequencing with CyTOF.

The paper's findings and limits, for the study overall: Lower diversity was seen in patients whose nivolumab began less than 1 year after ASCT, and these patients were left out of later analyses so that immune reconstitution would not confound the results. Newly diagnosed patients were reported to have lower baseline TCR diversity than healthy donors, and relapsed/refractory patients were reported to have lower baseline TCR diversity still. The study was limited to a single clinical trial cohort, and causes of repertoire differences, possibly disease activity or prior therapy, remained undefined. A significant rise by C4D1 was seen in CD4+ but not CD8+ TCR diversity (p=0.0027 vs p=0.16), with the rise being most apparent in complete responders (p=0.02). Trial patients achieving complete response had baseline diversity similar to newly diagnosed patients, whereas partial responders and progressors had significantly lower diversity.

Genomic DNA was isolated using the Qiagen DNeasy kit from unsorted PBMCs as well as from negatively selected CD4+ and CD8+ fractions. TCR beta CDR3 regions were subjected to amplification by immunoSEQ multiplex PCR with primers that anneal to V and J segments. A synthetic immune receptor repertoire was used to minimize amplification bias, and any residual bias was removed computationally once sequencing was done. On the authors' methods: Custom Python scripts were used to quantify repertoire diversity as the Shannon entropy index. Unsorted, CD4+ and CD8+ repertoires were analyzed separately, except in combined analyses where CD4+ and CD8+ sequences were merged in silico. A clone counted as expanded when the clone's frequency after treatment rose at least 2-fold relative to C1D1, and clones undetected at baseline were given a pseudocount of 0.5. Clones with 0 or 1 copy at C1D1 were defined as singleton clones, while clones with 2 or more copies were defined as non-singleton clones. Clones expanded in unsorted samples were annotated as CD4+, CD8+ or unknown by matching protein sequences in sorted samples from the same patient. Wilcoxon tests were applied to paired samples to test diversity changes from C1D1 to C4D1. TCRdb limited this immuneACCESS table to in-frame rearrangements with V and J called. A share of clones is missing; checked studies link under half to unresolved V genes, and the rest is unexplained. Clone size and the V and J calls come from that table; the DNA yielded D and trimming. The sample has under 8,500 clones on record, 80% of them singletons. The ten biggest clones cover about 4% of the sample.

The time point label of this sample denotes: cycle 1 day 1 (C1D1), immediately before nivolumab initiation. All trial patients had relapsed after autologous stem cell transplantation, with cohorts A, B and C differing in prior brentuximab vedotin exposure. Using a Miltenyi CD4+ T cell isolation kit, CD4+ T cells were purified from thawed PBMCs through magnetic negative selection. The trial cohort included roughly 60 patients with relapsed/refractory classical Hodgkin lymphoma, and each patient had a best overall response of complete response, partial response or progressive disease. Single-agent nivolumab was administered to trial patients in the multi-cohort phase II CheckMate 205 trial. An independent review committee assessed best overall response by applying the 2007 International Working Group response criteria. PBMCs from the trial were collected at three points: immediately before nivolumab initiation (C1D1), and during therapy at cycle 2 day 1 and cycle 4 day 1. Peripheral blood was collected in 8 mL Vacutainer Cell Preparation Tubes, from which PBMCs were isolated by centrifugation and then cryopreserved. Purified CD4+ and CD8+ fractions were prepared only for cases with an additional available PBMC sample. Magnetically labelled cells were removed on LS columns in a quadroMACS separator, and the flow-through was retained as the purified fraction.

Concerning this clone: Its binding antigen is unknown. No base quality values were provided; no much bigger clone lies one nucleotide off.

The germline V gene specifies LGHNA as CDR1 and YSLEER as CDR2. The CDR3 contains 18 residues, cysteine and phenylalanine counted. Left in the record is the CDR3 DNA by itself, 54 bases read in frame from the first base. V trim: 8 bases; J trim: 3 bases; unmatched bases: 12. The sequence links TRBV4-3 to TRBJ2-1, with 14 middle bases fitting TRBD2. Sequences were derived from CD4+ T cells from blood, sampled at baseline. The sequence came from a human donor with classical Hodgkin lymphoma. The DNA sequence is TGCGCCAGCGCTAGACTAGCGGGAGGGTCGGCCCTCTACAATGAGCAGTTCTTC. The resulting protein is CASARLAGGSALYNEQFF.